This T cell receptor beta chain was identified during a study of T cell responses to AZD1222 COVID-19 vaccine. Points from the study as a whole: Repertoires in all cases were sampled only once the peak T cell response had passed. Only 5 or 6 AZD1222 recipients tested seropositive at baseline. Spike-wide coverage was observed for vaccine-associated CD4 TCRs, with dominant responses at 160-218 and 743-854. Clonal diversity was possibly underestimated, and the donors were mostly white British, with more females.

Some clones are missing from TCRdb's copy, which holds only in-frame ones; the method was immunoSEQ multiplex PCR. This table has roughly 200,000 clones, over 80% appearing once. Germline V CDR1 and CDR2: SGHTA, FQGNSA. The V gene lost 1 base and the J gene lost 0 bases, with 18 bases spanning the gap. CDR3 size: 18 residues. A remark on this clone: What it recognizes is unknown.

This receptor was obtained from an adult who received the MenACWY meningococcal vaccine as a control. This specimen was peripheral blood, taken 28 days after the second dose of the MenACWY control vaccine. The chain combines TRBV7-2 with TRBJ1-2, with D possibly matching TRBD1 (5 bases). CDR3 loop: CASSLVGGRVTANYGYTF. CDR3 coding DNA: TGTGCCAGCAGCTTAGTTGGGGGTAGGGTCACAGCTAACTATGGCTACACCTTC.